The entry below gives a single T cell receptor beta chain sequence along with its context. The antigen is undetermined. Germline values: CDR1 GTSNPN, CDR2 SVGIG (reference sequence). The length of the CDR3 is 15 residues. V was clipped by 2 bases and J by 6 bases, with 17 bases between them. The repertoire was sequenced with immunoSEQ multiplex PCR; TCRdb's copy has only in-frame clones and lacks some. Among 2 million to 2.5 million clones listed, around 95% were seen once. These data belong to a study of shared clonotypes between healthy human individuals. Findings and limits, study-wide: Roughly 5% of naive CD4 clonotypes were shared across four donors. Only blood was sampled; tissue repertoires likely differ.

Sequencing input: naive CD4+ T cells sorted from blood. Subset defined: CD45RA+ positively selected. The clonotype comes from a man aged 18 to 30 in good health. The genes are TRBV30 and TRBJ1-5; tentative D call: TRBD1 (5 bases). For the CDR3, the DNA is TGTGCCTGGAGTTCCCAGGGACCGATCAGTCAGCCCCAGCATTTT. Translation gives CAWSSQGPISQPQHF.